Following are 23 T cell receptor beta chains from one sample sequenced in a study of cytomegalovirus exposure and HLA in healthy donors. Both 60 Vbeta primers and 13 Jbeta primers went into the PCR. TCRdb's table, derived via immunoSEQ multiplex PCR, lists solely in-frame clones and lacks some. The sample contains 140,000 to 150,000 clones, about three quarters of which appear only once. Sequenced sample: PBMCs. These receptor sequences come from a male donor in good health and CMV-seronegative.

Comment on this clone: One end of the junction fails to match germline, which may point to a read error. The CDR3 DNA follows: TGTGCTAGCAGCTTATCGGATACTAGCGGGGAGCTGTTTTTT. It encodes CASSLSDTSGELFF. The rearrangement joins TRBV7-7 to TRBJ2-2, with D perhaps TRBD2 (5 bases). There are 14 residues in the CDR3. CDR1 and CDR2 (germline): SSHAT, FNYEAQ (reference sequence).

This rearrangement joins TRBV19 to TRBJ1-3, with 8 bases matching TRBD1. J was trimmed by 4 bases and V by 5 bases; bases with no gene match: 10. Germline loops: CDR1 LNHDA, CDR2 SQIVND (reference sequence). The CDR3 covers 16 residues. CDR3 sequence: CASSETSGGAGNTIYF. CDR3 DNA: TGTGCCAGTAGTGAGACCTCAGGGGGCGCAGGAAACACCATATATTTT.

The rearrangement joins TRBV30 to TRBJ2-7; D may be TRBD1 (5 bases). V was trimmed by 2 bases and J by 5 bases, leaving 16 bases between them. Germline V CDR1 and CDR2: GTSNPN, SVGIG (reference sequence). The CDR3 consists of 14 residues. The CDR3: CAWSRTLPYHEQYF. The CDR3 DNA reads TGTGCCTGGAGTAGGACACTACCCTACCACGAGCAGTACTTC.

The chain combines TRBV7-2 with TRBJ2-3, with 12 positions matching TRBD2. CDR1 and CDR2 from the germline V gene are SGHTA and FQGNSA. This CDR3 is 15 amino acids long. J lost 4 bases, V lost 5 bases, and 4 bases had no gene match. The CDR3 DNA reads as TGTGCCAGCAGCCCTAGCGGGGGGGAAGCAGATACGCAGTATTTT. It specifies CASSPSGGEADTQYF. Full variable domain (outside the CDR3, taken from reference TRBV7-2 and TRBJ2-3): GAGVSQSPSNKVTEKGKDVELRCDPISGHTALYWYRQSLGQGLEFLIYFQGNSAPDKSGLPSDRFSAERTGGSVSTLTIQRTQQEDSAVYLCASSPSGGEADTQYFGPGTRLTVL.

The sample holds a few counts of this clone. The chain carries TRBV7-2 and TRBJ1-3; tentatively, D is TRBD1 (5 bases). The CDR3 has 14 residues. In germline, CDR1 is SGHTA, CDR2 FQGNSA. Trimming pared 6 bases from V and 1 base from J, leaving 10 bases between. The CDR3 bases are TGTGCCAGCAGGGAGGGGATTTCTGGAAACACCATATATTTT. Residues: CASREGISGNTIYF.

This clone was counted between two and nine times. The gene calls are TRBV7-9 and TRBJ1-3; TRBD1 agrees at 7 bases. The CDR3 length is 16 residues. Germline CDR1 SEHNR, CDR2 FQNEAQ (reference sequence). V was clipped by 3 bases and J by 0 bases; unmatched bases: 5. The CDR3 loop is CASSLRQGSSGNTIYF. The DNA of the CDR3 is TGTGCCAGCAGCTTGAGACAGGGTAGCTCTGGAAACACCATATATTTT.

This chain links TRBV5-5 with TRBJ2-3; D not certain. The CDR3 loop spans 14 amino acids. Per the germline V gene, CDR1 is SGHKS and CDR2 is YYEKEE (reference sequence). Trimming took off 1 base at V and 2 bases at J, with 8 bases between the two ends. CDR3 sequence (DNA): TGTGCCAGCAGCTTGAACCTAGACACAGATACGCAGTATTTT. Protein: CASSLNLDTDTQYF.

The chain has TRBV6-1 and TRBJ1-2; the match to TRBD1 covers 7 bases. This CDR3 comprises 13 residues. The ends lost 11 bases at V and 4 bases at J; junction bases unmatched: 10. Germline CDR1 reads MNHNS; CDR2 reads SASEGT. CDR3 in DNA: TGTGCCCTGGAGGGGGCGCGGATCTATGGCTACACCTTC. Its protein product is CALEGARIYGYTF.

In this sample, this clone turned up a few times. V and J are TRBV10-1 and TRBJ2-1; TRBD2 agrees at 13 bases. The CDR3 loop spans 17 amino acids. The germline V gene has CDR1 WNHNN and CDR2 SYGVQD (reference sequence). V lost 8 bases, J lost 0 bases, and 7 bases stayed unmatched. CDR3 in DNA: TGCGCCAGCTCCGGGACTAGCGGGGTAAGCTCCTACAATGAGCAGTTCTTC. Residues: CASSGTSGVSSYNEQFF.

The chain recombines TRBV2 with TRBJ2-2, with D possibly matching TRBD1 (6 bases). Trimming took 4 bases from V and 4 from J, leaving 19 bases between them. In germline, CDR1 is SNHLY, CDR2 FYNNEI. There are 17 residues in the CDR3. This CDR3 reads CASSGVGAGSGTGELFF. The CDR3, as DNA: TGTGCCAGCAGTGGGGTGGGGGCAGGGTCGGGCACCGGGGAGCTGTTTTTT.

This chain joins TRBV11-2 and TRBJ1-1; D not resolved. V lost 5 bases, J lost 3 bases, and 7 bases lay in between. Germline CDR1 SGHAT, CDR2 FQNNGV. The CDR3 sequence is 12 residues long. This chain's CDR3 is CASSTRDTEAFF. Here the CDR3 DNA reads TGTGCCAGCAGCACTCGAGACACTGAAGCTTTCTTT.

The chain has TRBV25-1 and TRBJ1-6, with 9 bases identical to TRBD1. The CDR3 length is 14 residues. J was trimmed by 10 bases and V by 4 bases; bases with no gene match: 5. Germline-derived CDR1 and CDR2 are MGHDK and SYGVNS. The CDR3 here is CASSATGGESPLHF. The CDR3 DNA reads TGTGCCAGCAGTGCCACAGGGGGCGAATCACCCCTCCACTTT.

V usage is TRBV5-1 and J usage is TRBJ1-3, with 7 bases matching TRBD1. The junction had 7 bases not matched to a gene; V was cut back by 4 bases and J by 0 bases. This CDR3 is built from 16 residues. Germline V gene data show CDR1 as SGHRS and CDR2 as YFSETQ. The CDR3 coding sequence is TGCGCCAGCAGCCCGACAGGGCCGAGCTCTGGAAACACCATATATTTT. It encodes CASSPTGPSSGNTIYF. The full variable domain, its missing parts supplied by reference TRBV5-1 and TRBJ1-3, is KAGVTQTPRYLIKTRGQQVTLSCSPISGHRSVSWYQQTPGQGLQFLFEYFSETQRNKGNFPGRFSGRQFSNSRSEMNVSTLELGDSALYLCASSPTGPSSGNTIYFGEGSWLTVV.

The chain combines TRBV27 with TRBJ2-1; TRBD2 is a possible D gene (5 bases). The CDR3 runs to 12 residues. The germline V and J ends were trimmed by 5 bases and 6 bases, with 8 bases remaining between them. The germline CDR1 and CDR2 sequences are MNHEY and SMNVEV (reference sequence). The DNA of the CDR3 is TGTGCCAGCAGTAGAGGGTTCAATGAGCAGTTCTTC. Residues: CASSRGFNEQFF.

The V and J genes are TRBV28 and TRBJ1-4; D is unresolved. The CDR3 has 14 residues. Trimming stripped 3 bases from V and 5 bases from J, with 10 bases between. Germline lookup yields CDR1 MDHEN and CDR2 SYDVKM. The CDR3 is CASSFGQQNEKLFF. The CDR3 coding sequence is TGTGCCAGCAGTTTCGGTCAACAGAATGAAAAACTGTTTTTT.

The DNA for the CDR3 is TGTGCCAGCAGTTACTCGAGGCAGGGTGGATCACCCCTCCACTTT. Translated: CASSYSRQGGSPLHF. The V call is TRBV6-5, the J call TRBJ1-6, with D perhaps TRBD1 (5 bases). This CDR3 has 15 residues. Trimming took off 0 bases at V and 10 bases at J, with 13 bases between the two ends. Germline-derived CDR1 and CDR2 are MNHEY and SVGAGI.

The CDR3 spells CATSRSGTGKVLFDTQYF. CDR3 nucleotides: TGTGCCACCAGCCGATCCGGGACAGGGAAGGTCCTGTTCGATACGCAGTATTTT. This rearrangement joins TRBV15 to TRBJ2-3; 9 bases fit TRBD1. Germline V gene sequence: CDR1 LNHNV, CDR2 YYDKDF (reference sequence). Losses at the gene ends were 5 bases for V and 6 bases for J; bases not matched to a gene: 18. This CDR3 region has 18 residues.

The table lists this clone with a count of one. The chain carries TRBV19 and TRBJ2-2; the match to TRBD1 covers 9 bases. There are 14 residues in the CDR3. The V gene's germline CDR1 is LNHDA and CDR2 SQIVND (reference sequence). The trim removed 8 bases at V and 6 bases at J, leaving 7 bases unmatched. This CDR3 reads CASQLQGAAGELFF. The CDR3 DNA sequence: TGTGCCAGTCAGCTACAGGGGGCGGCCGGGGAGCTGTTTTTT.

This clone was seen only a few times. The CDR3 here is CAISESARTDYSNQPQHF. CDR3 in DNA: TGTGCCATCAGTGAGTCGGCCCGGACAGATTATAGCAATCAGCCCCAGCATTTT. The chain recombines TRBV10-3 with TRBJ1-5, with D perhaps TRBD1 (6 bases). Germline loops: CDR1 ENHRY, CDR2 SYGVKD. The CDR3 consists of 18 residues. V lost 0 bases and J 0 bases, leaving 15 bases between the germline ends.

V usage is TRBV19 and J usage is TRBJ2-7; 10 bases agree with TRBD1. The CDR3 is made up of 14 amino acids. Germline trimming cut 2 bases from V and 6 bases from J; bases unmatched to any gene: 4. Germline CDR1 is LNHDA and CDR2 is SQIVND (reference sequence). The CDR3: CASSIRGQGVEQYF. The DNA of the CDR3 is TGTGCCAGTAGTATAAGAGGACAGGGGGTCGAGCAGTACTTC.

The chain recombines TRBV27 with TRBJ1-1, with D perhaps matching TRBD1 (5 bases). The V and J ends lost 4 bases and 3 bases respectively, with 9 bases between them. This CDR3 comprises 13 residues. CDR1 and CDR2 from the germline V gene are MNHEY and SMNVEV (reference sequence). CDR3: CASSSRGDTEAFF. The CDR3 DNA sequence: TGTGCCAGCAGTTCCCGGGGGGACACTGAAGCTTTCTTT.

This rearrangement joins TRBV9 to TRBJ2-1; a possible D gene is TRBD2 (6 bases). V lost 4 bases and J 8 bases, leaving 22 bases between the germline ends. Germline V lookup: CDR1 SGDLS, CDR2 YYNGEE. The CDR3 is 16 residues long. The CDR3 protein is CASSPQARREFDEQFF. The CDR3 nucleotides read TGTGCCAGCAGCCCCCAAGCGAGGAGGGAGTTTGATGAGCAGTTCTTC.

The CDR3 region is CASSQELVLPIYEQYF. The CDR3 DNA follows: TGTGCCAGCAGCCAAGAGCTAGTCCTACCCATCTACGAGCAGTACTTC. J is TRBJ2-5 and V is TRBV4-2, with D unclear. The J call may be faulty, since TRBJ2-7 better matches the DNA end. CDR3 length: 16 residues. From germline, CDR1 is LGHNA and CDR2 YNFKEQ.